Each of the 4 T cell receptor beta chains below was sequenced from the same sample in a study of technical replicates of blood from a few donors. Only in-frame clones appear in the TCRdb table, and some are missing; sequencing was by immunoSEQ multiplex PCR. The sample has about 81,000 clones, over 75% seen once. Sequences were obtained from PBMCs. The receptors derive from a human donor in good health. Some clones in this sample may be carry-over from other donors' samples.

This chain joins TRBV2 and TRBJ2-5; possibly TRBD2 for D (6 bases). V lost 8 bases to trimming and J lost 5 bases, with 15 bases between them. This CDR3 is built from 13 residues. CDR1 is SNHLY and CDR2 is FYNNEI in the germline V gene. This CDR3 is CASGREKDETQYF. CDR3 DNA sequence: TGTGCCAGCGGCCGGGAGAAGGACGAGACCCAGTACTTC.

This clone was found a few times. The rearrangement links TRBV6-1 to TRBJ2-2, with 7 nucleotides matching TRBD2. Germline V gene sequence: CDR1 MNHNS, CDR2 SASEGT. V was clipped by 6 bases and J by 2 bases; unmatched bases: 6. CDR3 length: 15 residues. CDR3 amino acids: CASRAGTINTGELFF. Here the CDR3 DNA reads TGTGCCAGCAGGGCCGGGACTATTAACACCGGGGAGCTGTTTTTT.

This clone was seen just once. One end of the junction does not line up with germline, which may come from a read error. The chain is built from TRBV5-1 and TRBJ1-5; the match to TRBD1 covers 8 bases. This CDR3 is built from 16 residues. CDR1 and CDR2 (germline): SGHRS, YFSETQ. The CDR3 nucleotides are TGCGCCAGCAGCTTGATCGTCTCAGGGGGCAACCAGCCCCAGCATTTT. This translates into CASSLIVSGGNQPQHF.

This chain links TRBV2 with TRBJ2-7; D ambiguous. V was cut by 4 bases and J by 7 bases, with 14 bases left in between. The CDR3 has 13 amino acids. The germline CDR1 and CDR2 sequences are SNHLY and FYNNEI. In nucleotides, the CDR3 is TGTGCCAGCAGTGTCTCCCTGGAGTATGAGCAGTACTTC. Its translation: CASSVSLEYEQYF.